The rows below give T cell receptor beta chains drawn from one sample of a study of T cells in Graves' hyperthyroidism and ophthalmopathy. In TCRdb, the multiplex PCR reads were re-called with MiXCR into one record per CDR3 protein. The sample records about 600,000 distinct CDR3 sequences, 13% to 15% being singletons. The sequencing sample was made of blood. These receptors all come from a woman under 30 with Graves' ophthalmopathy. CDR3s include the opening cysteine and the closing phenylalanine or tryptophan. D genes are given only for firm matches. Clone size appears in some rows only: once, few, many, or a class for an expanded clone.

d_gene: .; v_gene: TRBV19; j_gene: TRBJ2-1; abundance: .; CDR3aa: CASSRRQEAPRDEQFF; CDR3nt: TGTGCCAGTAGTAGAAGACAGGAAGCGCCACGGGATGAGCAGTTCTTC
d_gene: .; v_gene: TRBV3-1; j_gene: TRBJ1-6; abundance: many; CDR3aa: CASSQRTSSSPLHF; CDR3nt: TGTGCCAGCAGCCAGAGGACAAGCAGCTCACCCCTCCACTTT
d_gene: TRBD2; v_gene: TRBV19; j_gene: TRBJ2-1; abundance: .; CDR3aa: CASSVAGQSYNEQFF; CDR3nt: TGTGCCAGTTCCGTAGCGGGTCAGTCCTACAATGAGCAGTTCTTC
d_gene: TRBD1; v_gene: TRBV2; j_gene: TRBJ2-7; abundance: many; CDR3aa: CASSDRDRVIYEQYF; CDR3nt: TGTGCCAGCAGTGACCGGGACAGGGTTATATACGAGCAGTACTTC
d_gene: TRBD2; v_gene: TRBV6-1; j_gene: TRBJ2-1; abundance: many; CDR3aa: CASSVLAGYNEQFF; CDR3nt: TGTGCCAGCAGTGTACTAGCGGGTTACAATGAGCAGTTCTTC
d_gene: .; v_gene: TRBV9; j_gene: TRBJ2-3; abundance: .; CDR3aa: CASSATGTSETDTQYF; CDR3nt: TGTGCCAGCAGCGCCACCGGGACCTCGGAAACAGATACGCAGTATTTC
d_gene: TRBD1; v_gene: TRBV28; j_gene: TRBJ2-4; abundance: many; CDR3aa: CASSLYLPPDRGPAKNIQYF; CDR3nt: TGTGCCAGCAGTTTATATCTCCCCCCCGACAGGGGACCGGCCAAAAACATTCAGTACTTC
d_gene: TRBD2; v_gene: TRBV20-1; j_gene: TRBJ2-7; abundance: many; CDR3aa: CSASPSGSYPYEQYF; CDR3nt: TGCAGTGCATCACCTAGCGGGAGTTACCCCTACGAGCAGTACTTC
d_gene: TRBD2; v_gene: TRBV3-1; j_gene: TRBJ2-1; abundance: .; CDR3aa: CASSLGTSGSTRRQFF; CDR3nt: TGTGCCAGCAGCCTCGGGACTAGCGGGAGCACAAGACGGCAGTTCTTC
d_gene: .; v_gene: TRBV20-1; j_gene: TRBJ1-1; abundance: few; CDR3aa: CSAPASVKGTEAFF; CDR3nt: TGCAGTGCCCCCGCGTCTGTAAAAGGCACTGAAGCTTTCTTT
d_gene: TRBD2; v_gene: TRBV2; j_gene: TRBJ2-7; abundance: many; CDR3aa: CASSKDLAGGTYEQYF; CDR3nt: TGTGCCAGCAGCAAAGACCTAGCGGGAGGTACCTACGAGCAGTACTTC
d_gene: .; v_gene: TRBV24-1; j_gene: TRBJ2-5; abundance: few; CDR3aa: CATSDRYQETQYF; CDR3nt: TGTGCCACCAGTGATAGGTACCAAGAGACCCAGTACTTC
d_gene: .; v_gene: TRBV10-2; j_gene: TRBJ2-6; abundance: .; CDR3aa: CGLRGAGANVLTF; CDR3nt: TGCGGCCTTAGGGGGGCTGGGGCCAACGTCCTGACTTTC
d_gene: .; v_gene: TRBV18; j_gene: TRBJ1-2; abundance: many; CDR3aa: CASSPPLRDGYTF; CDR3nt: TGTGCCAGCTCACCACCGCTTAGGGATGGCTACACCTTC
d_gene: .; v_gene: TRBV27; j_gene: TRBJ2-7; abundance: many; CDR3aa: CASSFTAPYEQYF; CDR3nt: TGTGCCAGCAGTTTTACGGCCCCCTACGAGCAGTACTTC
d_gene: .; v_gene: TRBV12-3/TRBV12-4; j_gene: TRBJ2-3; abundance: many; CDR3aa: CASSLWEAGDTQYF; CDR3nt: TGTGCCAGCAGTTTATGGGAAGCGGGAGATACGCAGTATTTT
d_gene: TRBD2; v_gene: TRBV5-4; j_gene: TRBJ2-3; abundance: few; CDR3aa: CASSLVLAANTDTQYF; CDR3nt: TGTGCCAGCAGCTTGGTGCTAGCGGCAAACACAGATACGCAGTATTTT
d_gene: .; v_gene: TRBV3-1; j_gene: TRBJ1-2; abundance: many; CDR3aa: CASSQDLYLHGYTF; CDR3nt: TGTGCCAGCAGCCAAGATCTTTATTTGCATGGCTACACCTTC
d_gene: TRBD2; v_gene: TRBV20-1; j_gene: TRBJ2-5; abundance: many; CDR3aa: CSASAGGLGETQYF; CDR3nt: TGCAGTGCTAGTGCGGGAGGTTTAGGCGAGACCCAGTACTTC
d_gene: .; v_gene: TRBV7-2; j_gene: TRBJ1-6; abundance: many; CDR3aa: CASSPRDTRNSPLHF; CDR3nt: TGTGCCAGCAGCCCCCGGGACACCCGTAATTCACCCCTCCACTTT
d_gene: TRBD1; v_gene: TRBV20-1; j_gene: TRBJ1-2; abundance: few; CDR3aa: CSAGAGTADGYTF; CDR3nt: TGCAGTGCTGGAGCCGGGACAGCCGATGGCTACACCTTC
d_gene: TRBD1; v_gene: TRBV7-9; j_gene: TRBJ1-5; abundance: few; CDR3aa: CASSLEGAGAFKDQPQHF; CDR3nt: TGTGCCAGCAGCTTAGAGGGGGCGGGGGCGTTTAAAGATCAGCCCCAGCATTTT
d_gene: .; v_gene: TRBV28; j_gene: TRBJ1-4; abundance: many; CDR3aa: CATLDRVLNEKLFF; CDR3nt: TGTGCCACCCTCGACCGGGTCCTTAATGAAAAACTGTTTTTT
d_gene: .; v_gene: TRBV5-1; j_gene: TRBJ1-1; abundance: many; CDR3aa: CASSLGQERTEAFF; CDR3nt: TGCGCCAGCAGCTTGGGACAGGAGAGGACTGAAGCTTTCTTT
d_gene: TRBD2; v_gene: TRBV28; j_gene: TRBJ2-7; abundance: many; CDR3aa: CASSSEAGVPGEQYF; CDR3nt: TGTGCCAGCAGTTCCGAGGCGGGAGTCCCCGGCGAGCAGTACTTC
d_gene: .; v_gene: TRBV9; j_gene: TRBJ2-5; abundance: many; CDR3aa: CASSVGVAETQYF; CDR3nt: TGTGCCAGCAGCGTCGGAGTCGCAGAGACCCAGTACTTC
d_gene: .; v_gene: TRBV27; j_gene: TRBJ1-1; abundance: many; CDR3aa: CASSLLKGGVGATEAFF; CDR3nt: TGTGCCAGCAGTTTACTGAAGGGGGGCGTTGGGGCCACTGAAGCTTTCTTT
d_gene: TRBD1; v_gene: TRBV9; j_gene: TRBJ2-3; abundance: .; CDR3aa: CASSPPGDRVIHTQYF; CDR3nt: TGTGCCAGCAGCCCCCCCGGGGACAGGGTTATTCATACGCAGTATTTT
d_gene: .; v_gene: TRBV5-4; j_gene: TRBJ2-1; abundance: .; CDR3aa: CASSLQAGEQFF; CDR3nt: TGTGCCAGCAGCTTGCAGGCCGGTGAGCAGTTCTTC
d_gene: TRBD1; v_gene: TRBV20-1; j_gene: TRBJ1-5; abundance: many; CDR3aa: CSARSGQANQPQHF; CDR3nt: TGCAGTGCTCGTAGCGGACAGGCTAATCAGCCCCAGCATTTT
d_gene: .; v_gene: TRBV20-1; j_gene: TRBJ1-1; abundance: many; CDR3aa: CSAKTDPGGTEAFF; CDR3nt: TGCAGTGCTAAAACCGACCCGGGGGGCACTGAAGCTTTCTTT
d_gene: .; v_gene: TRBV19; j_gene: TRBJ2-7; abundance: few; CDR3aa: CASSPRDTHSYEQYF; CDR3nt: TGTGCCAGTAGTCCTCGGGACACCCACTCCTACGAGCAGTACTTC
d_gene: .; v_gene: TRBV11-3; j_gene: TRBJ2-7; abundance: many; CDR3aa: CASSLVRVGMEQYF; CDR3nt: TGTGCCAGCAGCTTGGTCAGGGTGGGAATGGAGCAGTACTTC
d_gene: .; v_gene: TRBV30; j_gene: TRBJ2-1; abundance: many; CDR3aa: CAWSVRREQFF; CDR3nt: TGTGCCTGGAGTGTACGCCGGGAGCAGTTCTTC
d_gene: .; v_gene: TRBV11-2; j_gene: TRBJ1-4; abundance: .; CDR3aa: CASSPTPGSQGLFF; CDR3nt: TGTGCCAGCAGCCCAACCCCCGGCTCTCAGGGACTGTTTTTT
d_gene: TRBD2; v_gene: TRBV7-2; j_gene: TRBJ2-7; abundance: many; CDR3aa: CASSSTLGTSGSYEQYF; CDR3nt: TGTGCCAGCAGCTCAACCCTGGGGACTAGCGGGAGTTACGAGCAGTACTTC
d_gene: TRBD1; v_gene: TRBV2; j_gene: TRBJ2-5; abundance: many; CDR3aa: CASSRTGRGETQYF; CDR3nt: TGTGCCAGCAGCAGGACAGGGAGAGGAGAGACCCAGTACTTC
d_gene: .; v_gene: TRBV28; j_gene: TRBJ1-6; abundance: many; CDR3aa: CASSTPGRDNSPLHF; CDR3nt: TGTGCCAGTTCTACGCCGGGACGGGATAATTCACCCCTCCACTTT
d_gene: .; v_gene: TRBV27; j_gene: TRBJ2-1; abundance: many; CDR3aa: CASSPLPGYNEQFF; CDR3nt: TGTGCCAGCAGTCCGCTACCGGGCTACAATGAGCAGTTCTTC
d_gene: .; v_gene: TRBV7-9; j_gene: TRBJ2-7; abundance: .; CDR3aa: CASSSPRDGPYEQYF; CDR3nt: TGTGCCAGCAGCTCCCCCCGGGATGGCCCCTACGAGCAGTACTTC
d_gene: TRBD1; v_gene: TRBV7-2; j_gene: TRBJ2-5; abundance: many; CDR3aa: CASSRPTGGAKTQYF; CDR3nt: TGTGCCAGCAGCCGACCGACAGGGGGCGCGAAGACCCAGTACTTC
d_gene: TRBD2; v_gene: TRBV7-2; j_gene: TRBJ2-1; abundance: many; CDR3aa: CASSLYGRVSNEQFF; CDR3nt: TGTGCCAGCAGCTTATACGGGAGGGTTAGTAATGAGCAGTTCTTC
d_gene: TRBD1; v_gene: TRBV19; j_gene: TRBJ1-2; abundance: .; CDR3aa: CASRAAGTGVGYTF; CDR3nt: TGTGCCAGTAGGGCCGCTGGGACAGGAGTAGGCTACACCTTC
d_gene: .; v_gene: TRBV6-1; j_gene: TRBJ1-3; abundance: few; CDR3aa: CASTAFGGAENTIYF; CDR3nt: TGTGCCAGCACCGCTTTTGGGGGCGCAGAAAACACCATATATTTT
d_gene: .; v_gene: TRBV20-1; j_gene: TRBJ2-3; abundance: .; CDR3aa: CSAQEGTDTQYF; CDR3nt: TGCAGTGCCCAGGAGGGCACAGATACGCAGTATTTT
d_gene: .; v_gene: TRBV20-1; j_gene: TRBJ2-5; abundance: .; CDR3aa: CSAVQGWYQETQYF; CDR3nt: TGCAGTGCTGTCCAGGGTTGGTACCAAGAGACCCAGTACTTC
d_gene: TRBD2; v_gene: TRBV29-1; j_gene: TRBJ2-1; abundance: many; CDR3aa: CSVRGRVTSGRGWGEQFF; CDR3nt: TGCAGCGTCCGAGGAAGGGTGACTAGCGGGAGGGGATGGGGTGAGCAGTTCTTC
d_gene: .; v_gene: TRBV6-5; j_gene: TRBJ2-1; abundance: many; CDR3aa: CASSYSREGEQFF; CDR3nt: TGTGCCAGCAGTTACTCGCGTGAGGGTGAGCAGTTCTTC
d_gene: .; v_gene: TRBV10-3; j_gene: TRBJ2-7; abundance: few; CDR3aa: CAITGDSSYEQYF; CDR3nt: TGTGCCATCACAGGGGATAGCTCCTACGAGCAGTACTTC
d_gene: TRBD1; v_gene: TRBV18; j_gene: TRBJ1-2; abundance: many; CDR3aa: CASSPWTGSNDYTF; CDR3nt: TGTGCCAGCTCACCATGGACAGGGTCCAACGACTACACCTTC
d_gene: TRBD2; v_gene: TRBV3-1; j_gene: TRBJ2-3; abundance: many; CDR3aa: CASSQRTSGARTDTQYF; CDR3nt: TGTGCCAGCAGCCAAAGGACTAGCGGAGCCCGCACAGATACGCAGTATTTT
d_gene: .; v_gene: TRBV5-5; j_gene: TRBJ1-2; abundance: .; CDR3aa: CASSLRWGADYGYTF; CDR3nt: TGTGCCAGCAGCTTGAGGTGGGGGGCGGACTATGGCTACACCTTC
d_gene: .; v_gene: TRBV10-3; j_gene: TRBJ1-1; abundance: .; CDR3aa: CAISETLRVAASLTEAFF; CDR3nt: TGTGCCATCAGTGAGACACTCAGGGTTGCAGCTAGTCTCACTGAAGCTTTCTTT
d_gene: .; v_gene: TRBV7-9; j_gene: TRBJ2-1; abundance: many; CDR3aa: CASSLGRPSYNEQFF; CDR3nt: TGTGCCAGCAGCCTGGGGCGGCCCTCCTACAATGAGCAGTTCTTC